This T cell receptor (beta chain) derives from a study of CD8+CD57+ T cells in acquired aplastic anemia. Overall study context: On average, sorted CD4+ and CD8+ cells gave roughly 2.9 ug of DNA.

A note on this clonotype: Its target is unknown.

The V segment lost 3 bases and the J segment 2 bases; nucleotides outside the gene matches: 5. The length of the CDR3 is 14 residues. Germline V gene data show CDR1 as SQVTM and CDR2 as ANQGSEA. An expansion of CD8+CD57+ cells by flow cytometry had been shown in patients chosen for sequencing. Severe acquired aplastic anemia was present in every patient. Patients had received no therapy at the time of blood sampling. CDR3 and TCR beta VDJ profiling relied on a genomic DNA template. TCRdb re-analysed the reads in MiXCR, keeping a single row per CDR3 protein. The table shows roughly 200,000 distinct CDR3 sequences, with 50% to 65% occurring only once. General study results and limits: Controls did not differ significantly from patients in CD8+ Simpson's diversity.

The sequenced sample was sorted CD4+, CD8+, or CD8+CD57+ T cells (not recorded which) from PBMCs. The TCR originated in a human donor with aplastic anemia. This rearrangement joins TRBV29-1 to TRBJ2-3; 7 positions agree with TRBD2. DNA of the CDR3: TGCAGCGTTGATTCTAGCGGATTCACAGATACGCAGTATTTT. This gives the protein CSVDSSGFTDTQYF.